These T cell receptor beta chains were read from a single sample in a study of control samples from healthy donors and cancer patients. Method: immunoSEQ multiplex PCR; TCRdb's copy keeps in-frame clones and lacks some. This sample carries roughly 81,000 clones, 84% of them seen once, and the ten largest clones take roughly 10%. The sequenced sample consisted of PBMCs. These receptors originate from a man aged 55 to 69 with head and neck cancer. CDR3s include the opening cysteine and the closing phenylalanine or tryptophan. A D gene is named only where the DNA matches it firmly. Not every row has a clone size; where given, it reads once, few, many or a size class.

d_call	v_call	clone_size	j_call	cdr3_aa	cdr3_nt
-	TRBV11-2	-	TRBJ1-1	CASSPSANTEAFF	TGTGCCAGCAGCCCCTCTGCGAACACTGAAGCTTTCTTT
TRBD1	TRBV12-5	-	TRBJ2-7	CASGEGQGANEQYF	TGTGCTAGTGGTGAAGGACAGGGGGCCAACGAGCAGTACTTC
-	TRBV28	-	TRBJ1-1	CASILSTEAFF	TGTGCCAGCATATTGAGCACTGAAGCTTTCTTT
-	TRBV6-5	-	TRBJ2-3	CASSYSSGLRTDTQYF	TGTGCCAGCAGTTACTCGTCTGGACTTCGCACAGATACGCAGTATTTT
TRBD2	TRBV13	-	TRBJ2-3	CASSTPRSLYRGRPWRRPTDTQYF	TGTGCCAGCAGCACCCCTCGGTCCCTATATCGCGGGAGGCCCTGGAGACGGCCGACAGATACGCAGTATTTT
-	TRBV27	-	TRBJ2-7	CASKARAGLTYEQYF	TGTGCCAGCAAGGCTCGGGCAGGACTTACCTACGAGCAGTACTTC
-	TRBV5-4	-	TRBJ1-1	CASSSANRAPTEAFF	TGTGCCAGCAGCTCGGCCAACAGGGCCCCCACTGAAGCTTTCTTT
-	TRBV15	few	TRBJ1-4	CATSRGGSRLVELFF	TGTGCCACCAGCAGAGGAGGCTCCCGGCTTGTGGAACTGTTTTTT
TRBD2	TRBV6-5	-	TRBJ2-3	CAVRTSGRATDTQYF	TGTGCTGTGAGGACTAGCGGGAGGGCCACAGATACGCAGTATTTT
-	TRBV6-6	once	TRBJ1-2	CASSPGISYGYTF	TGTGCCAGCAGTCCCGGGATATCCTATGGCTACACCTTC
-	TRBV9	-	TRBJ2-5	CASSVQGETQYF	TGTGCCAGCAGCGTACAGGGAGAGACCCAGTACTTC
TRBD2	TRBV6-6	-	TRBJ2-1	CASTLTTSGSKDEQFF	TGTGCCAGCACCCTAACGACTAGCGGGAGTAAAGATGAGCAGTTCTTC
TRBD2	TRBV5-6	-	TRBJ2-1	CASSRMGASGSYYNEQFF	TGTGCCAGCAGTCGGATGGGGGCTAGCGGGAGTTATTACAATGAGCAGTTCTTC
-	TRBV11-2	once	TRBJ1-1	CASSSVRRYTEAFF	TGTGCCAGCAGCTCGGTACGTCGGTACACTGAAGCTTTCTTT
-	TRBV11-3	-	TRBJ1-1	CASSLFKGTEAFF	TGTGCCAGCAGCCTATTCAAGGGCACTGAAGCTTTCTTT
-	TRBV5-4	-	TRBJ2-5	CASSSTYQETQYF	TGTGCCAGCAGCTCCACGTACCAAGAGACCCAGTACTTC
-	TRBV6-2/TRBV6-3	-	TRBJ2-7	CASSPRRPQLAYEQYF	TGTGCCAGCAGCCCTAGACGCCCACAGCTGGCCTACGAGCAGTACTTC
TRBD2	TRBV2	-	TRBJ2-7	CASSEVTRGGSYEQYF	TGTGCCAGCAGTGAGGTCACGCGGGGGGGCTCCTACGAGCAGTACTTC
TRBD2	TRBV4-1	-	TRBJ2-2	CASSQRLAGGGNTGELFF	TGCGCCAGCAGCCAAAGACTAGCGGGAGGAGGGAACACCGGGGAGCTGTTTTTT
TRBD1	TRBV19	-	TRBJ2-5	CASSMGQRETQYF	TGTGCCAGTAGTATGGGACAGAGGGAGACCCAGTACTTC
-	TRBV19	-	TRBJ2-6	CASSPTAPSTYTGANVLTF	TGTGCCAGTAGTCCAACGGCCCCATCCACATACACTGGGGCCAACGTCCTGACTTTC
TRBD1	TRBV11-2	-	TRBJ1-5	CASSLDLREGAPRGQHF	TGTGCCAGCAGCTTAGATCTTAGAGAGGGGGCGCCTCGGGGGCAGCATTTT
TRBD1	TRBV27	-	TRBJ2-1	CASSSGQGLNNEQFF	TGTGCCAGCAGTTCCGGACAGGGTTTGAACAATGAGCAGTTCTTC
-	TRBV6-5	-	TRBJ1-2	CASSYSSQGLYGYTF	TGTGCCAGCAGTTACTCAAGTCAAGGGCTCTATGGCTACACCTTC
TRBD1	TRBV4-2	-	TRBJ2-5	CASSQGQGVSGETQYF	TGTGCCAGCAGCCAGGGACAGGGAGTCAGTGGGGAGACCCAGTACTTC
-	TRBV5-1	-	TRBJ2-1	CASSFKGGEGNEQFF	TGCGCCAGCAGCTTCAAGGGGGGTGAGGGCAATGAGCAGTTCTTC
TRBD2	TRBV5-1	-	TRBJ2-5	CASSLSGSPETQYF	TGCGCCAGCAGCCTTAGCGGGAGTCCGGAGACCCAGTACTTC
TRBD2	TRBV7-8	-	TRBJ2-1	CASSWFVSGYSYNEQFF	TGTGCCAGCAGCTGGTTTGTTAGCGGGTACTCCTACAATGAGCAGTTCTTC
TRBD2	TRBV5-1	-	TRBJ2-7	CASQWRAGDEQYF	TGCGCCAGCCAGTGGCGAGCGGGGGACGAGCAGTACTTC
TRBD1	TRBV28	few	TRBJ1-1	CASSLFPAPGGRAEAFF	TGTGCCAGCAGTTTATTCCCCGCCCCAGGGGGCAGGGCTGAAGCTTTCTTT
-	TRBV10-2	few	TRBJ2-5	CASSDRGTPGETQYF	TGCGCCAGCAGTGATCGGGGGACGCCGGGAGAGACCCAGTACTTC
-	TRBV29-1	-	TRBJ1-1	CSVHRTRTTEAFF	TGCAGCGTTCATAGGACACGAACCACTGAAGCTTTCTTT
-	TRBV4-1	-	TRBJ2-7	CASSLGITSYEQYF	TGCGCCAGCAGCCTTGGTATTACCTCCTACGAGCAGTACTTC
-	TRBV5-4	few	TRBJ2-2	CASREIGAGELFF	TGTGCCAGCCGGGAGATCGGGGCCGGGGAGCTGTTTTTT
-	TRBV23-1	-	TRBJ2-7	CASSQSGGSEQYF	TGCGCCAGCAGTCAATCAGGGGGGTCGGAGCAGTACTTC
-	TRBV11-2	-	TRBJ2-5	CASSLETGVQETQYF	TGTGCCAGCAGCTTAGAGACGGGAGTCCAAGAGACCCAGTACTTC
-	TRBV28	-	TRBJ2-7	CASSDSATYEQYF	TGTGCCAGCAGTGATAGCGCCACCTACGAGCAGTACTTC
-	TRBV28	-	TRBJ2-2	CASRDNTGELFF	TGTGCCAGCAGGGATAACACCGGGGAGCTGTTTTTT
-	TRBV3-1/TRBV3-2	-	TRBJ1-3	CASSQLRDGNTIYF	TGTGCCAGCAGCCAGCTCAGGGATGGAAACACCATATATTTT
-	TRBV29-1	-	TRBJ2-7	CSVANRGGGEQYF	TGCAGCGTTGCAAACAGGGGAGGCGGCGAGCAGTACTTC
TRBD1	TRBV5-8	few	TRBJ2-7	CASSLPGGYEQYF	TGTGCCAGCAGCTTGCCAGGGGGCTACGAGCAGTACTTC
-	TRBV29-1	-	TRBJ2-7	CSAQGANYEQYF	TGCAGCGCCCAAGGCGCTAACTACGAGCAGTACTTC
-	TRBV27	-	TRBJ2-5	CASSSDPGGETQYF	TGTGCCAGCAGTTCGGACCCCGGTGGAGAGACCCAGTACTTC
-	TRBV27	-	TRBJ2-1	CASSLSESSYNEQFF	TGTGCCAGCAGTCTTAGCGAGAGCTCCTACAATGAGCAGTTCTTC
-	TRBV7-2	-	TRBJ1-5	CASSLGGSGQPQHF	TGTGCCAGCAGCCTGGGGGGGTCAGGTCAGCCCCAGCATTTT
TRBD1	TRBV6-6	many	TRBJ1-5	CASSWDRNYSNQPQHF	TGTGCCAGCAGCTGGGACAGGAATTATAGCAATCAGCCCCAGCATTTT
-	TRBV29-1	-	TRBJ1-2	CSVIPSGTPYGYTF	TGCAGCGTTATCCCTAGCGGGACACCGTATGGCTACACCTTC
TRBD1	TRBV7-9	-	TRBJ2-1	CASSPGQGGGEQFF	TGTGCCAGCAGCCCAGGACAGGGCGGAGGAGAGCAGTTCTTC
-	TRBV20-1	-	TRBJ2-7	CSARGPGEQYF	TGCAGTGCTAGGGGACCGGGCGAGCAGTACTTC
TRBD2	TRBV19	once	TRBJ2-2	CASSMGLYTGELFF	TGTGCCAGTAGTATGGGACTATACACCGGGGAGCTGTTTTTT
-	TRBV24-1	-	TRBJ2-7	CATSDWGLEQYF	TGTGCCACCAGTGATTGGGGCCTCGAGCAGTACTTC
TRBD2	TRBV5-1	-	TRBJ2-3	CASSPGGYSTDTQYF	TGCGCCAGCAGCCCGGGGGGATACAGCACAGATACGCAGTATTTT
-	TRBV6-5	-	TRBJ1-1	CASSYTGTTEAFF	TGTGCCAGCAGTTATACAGGGACTACTGAAGCTTTCTTT
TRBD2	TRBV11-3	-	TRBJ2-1	CASSLEQSGTSGRNEQFF	TGTGCCAGCAGCTTAGAACAATCCGGGACTAGCGGGAGAAATGAGCAGTTCTTC
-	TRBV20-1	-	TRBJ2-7	CSAAPRDEQYF	TGCAGTGCTGCCCCTCGGGACGAGCAGTACTTC
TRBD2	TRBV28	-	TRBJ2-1	CASSIRPGTSGILGGNEQFF	TGTGCCAGCAGTATCCGGCCTGGGACTAGCGGGATCCTGGGCGGCAATGAGCAGTTCTTC
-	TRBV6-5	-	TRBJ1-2	CASTRTHNYGYTF	TGTGCCAGCACCAGGACTCATAACTATGGCTACACCTTC
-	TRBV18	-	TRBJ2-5	CASSAGTHETQYF	TGTGCCAGCTCAGCTGGGACTCATGAGACCCAGTACTTC
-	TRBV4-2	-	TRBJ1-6	CASSPGTASRSPLHF	TGTGCCAGCAGCCCTGGGACGGCCTCACGTTCACCCCTCCACTTT